What follows are 11 T cell receptor beta chains derived from one specimen sequenced in a study of CD8 T cells in Susac syndrome. RNA amounts of about 0.5 to 1 ug underwent reverse transcription with random hexamers. In TCRdb, the immunoSEQ multiplex PCR reads were re-called with MiXCR into one record per CDR3 protein. The data contain about 210,000 distinct CDR3 sequences, more than 85% of them singletons. The specimen sequenced was CD4+ T cells from PBMCs. These receptors were obtained from a human donor with multiple sclerosis.

V gene TRBV30 combines with J gene TRBJ1-5; no clear D gene. Germline V CDR1 and CDR2: GTSNPN, SVGIG (reference sequence). The germline V and J ends were trimmed by 0 bases and 7 bases, with 10 bases remaining between them. The CDR3 has 13 amino acids. CDR3 protein: CAWSVTGDQPQHF. The CDR3 DNA reads TGTGCCTGGAGTGTGACGGGAGACCAGCCCCAGCATTTT.

The chain employs TRBV27 and TRBJ2-7; TRBD1 is a possible D gene (6 bases). V lost 6 bases to trimming and J lost 13 bases, with 25 bases between them. The CDR3 has 14 amino acids. Germline CDR1 is MNHEY and CDR2 is SMNVEV (reference sequence). CDR3 sequence reads: CASSGVGAGVGEYF. CDR3 nucleotides: TGTGCCAGCAGCGGCGTGGGGGCCGGGGTGGGTGAATACTTC.

This clonotype was detected once. V is TRBV12-5 and J is TRBJ2-7; D remains unclear. The V end lost 0 bases, the J end lost 7 bases, and 4 bases lay between the germline ends. Germline CDR1 LGHNT, CDR2 FRNRAP. This CDR3 has 11 residues. The CDR3 loop is CASGLVREQYF. CDR3 sequence (DNA): TGTGCTAGTGGTTTGGTACGTGAGCAGTACTTC. Full variable domain (missing parts from reference TRBV12-5 and TRBJ2-7): DARVTQTPRHKVTEMGQEVTMRCQPILGHNTVFWYRQTMMQGLELLAYFRNRAPLDDSGMPKDRFSAEMPDATLATLKIQPSEPRDSAVYFCASGLVREQYFGPGTRLTVT.

This chain joins TRBV6-5 and TRBJ2-1; D possibly matches TRBD1 or TRBD2 (5 bases each). The CDR3 covers 17 residues. V gave up 5 bases and J gave up 1 base, with 18 bases separating them. Germline CDR1 is MNHEY and CDR2 is SVGAGI. The DNA of the CDR3 is TGTGCCAGCAGTACCCGAGGAGGACAACTTTCCTACAATGAGCAGTTCTTC. This encodes CASSTRGGQLSYNEQFF.

V usage is TRBV3-1 and J usage is TRBJ1-2; 9 bases line up with TRBD1. Trimming removed 4 bases from V and 7 bases from J; junction bases left unmatched: 1. Looked up from germline, CDR1 is LGHDT and CDR2 is YNNKEL (reference sequence). The CDR3 covers 12 residues. The CDR3 nucleotides are TGTGCCAGCAGCCGGGACAGGGCTGGCTACACCTTC. This codes for CASSRDRAGYTF. Using reference TRBV3-1 and TRBJ1-2 for the parts outside the CDR3, the full variable domain is DTAVSQTPKYLVTQMGNDKSIKCEQNLGHDTMYWYKQDSKKFLKIMFSYNNKELIINETVPNRFSPKSPDKAHLNLHINSLELGDSAVYFCASSRDRAGYTFGSGTRLTVV.

The chain employs TRBV7-3 and TRBJ2-6; a possible D gene is TRBD2 (6 bases). V gave up 5 bases and J gave up 0 bases, with 17 bases separating them. The CDR3 contains 18 residues. The germline V gene has CDR1 SGHTA and CDR2 FQGTGA. CDR3 residues: CASSRGGVPSSGANVLTF. DNA of the CDR3: TGTGCCAGCAGCCGGGGCGGGGTTCCAAGCTCTGGGGCCAACGTCCTGACTTTC.

The chain joins TRBV20-1 to TRBJ1-1, with 7 bases matching TRBD1. Germline assignment: CDR1 DFQATT and CDR2 SNEGSKA (reference sequence). There are 12 residues in the CDR3. The CDR3 coding sequence is TGCAGGGTACAGGGGCTTAGCACTGAAGCTTTCTTT. Translating gives CRVQGLSTEAFF.

The chain couples TRBV7-9 to TRBJ1-2, with D hard to call. Germline CDR1 SEHNR, CDR2 FQNEAQ (reference sequence). CDR3 length: 13 amino acids. The V end was cut by 0 bases, the J end by 4 bases, with 6 bases between. CDR3 sequence: CASSLALSYGYTF. Written as DNA, the CDR3 is TGTGCCAGCAGCTTAGCGCTCAGCTATGGCTACACCTTC.

For the CDR3, the DNA is TGTGCCAGCAATCAAAACCACCAAGAGACCCAGTACTTC. Translated: CASNQNHQETQYF. This rearrangement joins TRBV9 to TRBJ2-5; no firm D call. CDR1 is SGDLS and CDR2 is YYNGEE in the germline V gene. The CDR3 is 13 residues long. Trimming pared 6 bases from V and 0 bases from J, leaving 9 bases between.

This chain connects TRBV5-1 to TRBJ1-2; the match to TRBD1 covers 12 bases. V was clipped by 4 bases and J by 4 bases; unmatched bases: 5. CDR1 and CDR2 from the germline V gene are SGHRS and YFSETQ. This CDR3 spans 15 amino acids. The CDR3 nucleotides are TGCGCCAGCAGCGCCGGGACAGGGGGCGCCTATGGCTACACCTTC. This encodes CASSAGTGGAYGYTF.

The CDR3 loop is CASSSETDNQPQHF. CDR3 DNA: TGTGCCAGCAGTTCCGAGACAGACAATCAGCCCCAGCATTTT. The chain uses TRBV28 and TRBJ1-5, with D tentatively TRBD1 (5 bases). CDR3 length: 14 amino acids. V lost 4 bases, J lost 3 bases, and 10 bases lay in between. Germline V gives CDR1 MDHEN, CDR2 SYDVKM.